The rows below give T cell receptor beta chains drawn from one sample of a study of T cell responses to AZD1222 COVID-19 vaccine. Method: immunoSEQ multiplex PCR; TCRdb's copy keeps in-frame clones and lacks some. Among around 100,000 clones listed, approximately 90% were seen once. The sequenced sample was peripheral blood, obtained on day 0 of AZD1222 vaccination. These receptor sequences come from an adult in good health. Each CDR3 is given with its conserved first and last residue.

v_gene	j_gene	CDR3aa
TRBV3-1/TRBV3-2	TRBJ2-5	CASSQDRETQYF
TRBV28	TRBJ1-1	CASSSAGAQNTEAFF
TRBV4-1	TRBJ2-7	CASSPPGTSGTYEQYF
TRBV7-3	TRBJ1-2	CASSLDSSTGYGYTF
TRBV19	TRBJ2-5	CASSMGTGGKETQYF
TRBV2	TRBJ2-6	CASSDSSGANVLTF
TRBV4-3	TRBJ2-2	CASSQELGQGAGELFF
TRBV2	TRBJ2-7	CASSGISLGYEQYF
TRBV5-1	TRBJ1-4	CASSLQGLSEKLFF
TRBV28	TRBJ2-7	CASTPGQGYYEQYF
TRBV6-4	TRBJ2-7	CASSDYAGGSYEQYF
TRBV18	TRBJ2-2	CASSPLGTVNTGELFF
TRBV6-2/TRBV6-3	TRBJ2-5	CASSYFAPSLAGGPETQYF
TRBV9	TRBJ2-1	CASTLGAISYNEQFF
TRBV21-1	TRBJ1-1	CASRPGTGDLMNTEAFF
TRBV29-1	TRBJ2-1	CSAAPPSTEQFF
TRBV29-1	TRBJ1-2	CSVSRQTHGYTF
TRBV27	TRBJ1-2	CASSLSRTGGYYGYTF
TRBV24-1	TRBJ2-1	CATSDRNEQFF
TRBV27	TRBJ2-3	CASSLGVRLPRGDTQYF
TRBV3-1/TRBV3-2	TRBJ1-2	CASSQGSVLGGYTF
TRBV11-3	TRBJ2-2	CASSRRSGAGELFF
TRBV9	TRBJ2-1	CASSLGLAGANEQFF
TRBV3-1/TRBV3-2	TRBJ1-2	CASSQGTEYGYTF
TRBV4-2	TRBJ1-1	CASSQGTAGGEAFF
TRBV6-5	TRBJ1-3	CASRQGFSGNTIYF
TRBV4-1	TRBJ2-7	CASSQPGRYEQYF
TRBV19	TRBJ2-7	CASSIGNREQYF
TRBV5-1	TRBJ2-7	CASSSDPTATYEQYF
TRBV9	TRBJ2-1	CASSVGTSGYNEQFF
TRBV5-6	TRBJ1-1	CASSSGTGGLNTEAFF
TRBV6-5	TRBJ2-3	CATQGSRTEHTQYF
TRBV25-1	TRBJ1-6	CASSEQGSEDSPLHF
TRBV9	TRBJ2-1	CASSVVPGQGKQFF
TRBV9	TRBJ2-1	CASTASGSSYNEQFF
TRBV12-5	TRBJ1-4	CASASGPNGGLFF
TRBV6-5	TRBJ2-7	CASSSLAAAYEQYF
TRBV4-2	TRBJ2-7	CASSQMVGTGFYEQYF
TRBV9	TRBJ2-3	CASSGGLELADTQYF
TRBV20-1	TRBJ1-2	CSFKAGAENTF
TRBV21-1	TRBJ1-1	CASRKGGSLRGTEAFF
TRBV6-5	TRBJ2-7	CASSYNPAYEQYF
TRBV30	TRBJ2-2	CAWNPRPGELFF
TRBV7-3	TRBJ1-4	CASSLSGTGPNEKLFF
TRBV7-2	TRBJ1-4	CASSLGATNEKLFF
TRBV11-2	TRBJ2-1	CASSAPGLAYNEQFF
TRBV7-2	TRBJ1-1	CASSRQGSGGAFF
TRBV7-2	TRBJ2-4	CASSSLFKGGIDIQYF
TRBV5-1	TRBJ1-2	CASSTGTGGPYGYTF
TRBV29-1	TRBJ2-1	CSVEEAGGGNEQFF
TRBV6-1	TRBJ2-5	CASSEDLRRETQYF
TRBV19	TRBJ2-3	CASSPGSTQYF
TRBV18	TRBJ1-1	CASSPPKAGHSEAFF